The 6 T cell receptor beta chains below were found in one sample sequenced in a study of molecular identifiers for immune sequencing clone quantification. MiXCR was run by TCRdb on the PCR reads, yielding one entry per CDR3 protein. The repertoire includes approximately 670,000 distinct CDR3 sequences, just under 20% of them detected once, and 0.7% to 1% sits in the top ten. Sequencing used naive CD8+ T cells from blood, with Jurkat cell RNA spiked in. Stated subset: FACS-sorted CD8+CD4-CCR7+CD45RA+ naive T cells. The receptors come from a human donor in good health. Some libraries in this study had Jurkat cell RNA spiked in.

This clonotype was counted ten times or more. This chain uses TRBV6-2 or TRBV6-3 with TRBJ2-1; 9 bases are shared with TRBD2. The CDR3 is made up of 17 amino acids. The ends lost 1 base at V and 8 bases at J; junction bases unmatched: 12. The V gene's germline CDR1 is MNHEY and CDR2 SVGEGT. The CDR3 spells CASSYFIAGGPLDEQFF. The CDR3 nucleotides read TGTGCCAGCAGTTACTTCATCGCGGGGGGGCCTTTGGATGAGCAGTTCTTC.

The chain employs TRBV20-1 and TRBJ2-1, with a possible D match to TRBD2 (6 bases). The CDR3 runs to 16 residues. In germline, CDR1 is DFQATT, CDR2 SNEGSKA (reference sequence). V was trimmed by 3 bases and J by 6 bases, leaving 21 bases between them. The CDR3 here is CSASVEDYRSINEQFF. The CDR3 region has the DNA TGCAGTGCTAGTGTAGAGGACTACCGTTCTATCAATGAGCAGTTCTTC.

This clonotype was picked up a small number of times. This sequence joins TRBV19 and TRBJ2-7; 7 positions agree with TRBD1. Germline CDR1 is LNHDA and CDR2 is SQIVND (reference sequence). This CDR3 is built from 17 residues. V lost 3 bases, J lost 1 base, and 12 bases stayed unmatched. In nucleotides, the CDR3 is TGTGCCAGTAGTATCAAGCCCACAGGGGACAATTCCTACGAGCAGTACTTC. This codes for CASSIKPTGDNSYEQYF.

This clonotype has just one count. This may be a read error, as it is one base from a much larger clone. The CDR3 nucleotides read TGTGCCAGCAGTTCGGGACAGGGGTTCAATCAGCCCCGGCATTTT. Its protein product is CASSSGQGFNQPRHF. This chain connects TRBV28 to TRBJ1-5, with 10 positions matching TRBD1. The V gene's germline CDR1 is MDHEN and CDR2 SYDVKM. This CDR3 comprises 15 residues.

This clonotype was found many times. The V gene is TRBV28, the J gene TRBJ2-7, with 7 bases matching TRBD2. CDR3 size: 15 residues. The germline CDR1 and CDR2 sequences are MDHEN and SYDVKM. V was clipped by 7 bases and J by 2 bases; unmatched bases: 11. CDR3 DNA sequence: TGTGCCAGCACCCCAAGCCCTAGCGGCCCCTACGAGCAGTACTTC. It translates to CASTPSPSGPYEQYF. Complete variable domain (other parts from reference TRBV28 and TRBJ2-7): DVKVTQSSRYLVKRTGEKVFLECVQDMDHENMFWYRQDPGLGLRLIYFSYDVKMKEKGDIPEGYSVSREKKERFSLILESASTNQTSMYLCASTPSPSGPYEQYFGPGTRLTVT.

About this clonotype itself: Being one base from a much bigger clone, this may be a read error. This chain links TRBV24-1 with TRBJ2-7, with a possible D match to TRBD1 (5 bases). The germline CDR1 and CDR2 sequences are KGHDR and SFDVKD. The CDR3 sequence is 11 residues long. The CDR3 loop reads CAASDGARLYF. CDR3 nucleotides: TGTGCCGCCAGTGATGGGGCCCGGCTGTACTTC.